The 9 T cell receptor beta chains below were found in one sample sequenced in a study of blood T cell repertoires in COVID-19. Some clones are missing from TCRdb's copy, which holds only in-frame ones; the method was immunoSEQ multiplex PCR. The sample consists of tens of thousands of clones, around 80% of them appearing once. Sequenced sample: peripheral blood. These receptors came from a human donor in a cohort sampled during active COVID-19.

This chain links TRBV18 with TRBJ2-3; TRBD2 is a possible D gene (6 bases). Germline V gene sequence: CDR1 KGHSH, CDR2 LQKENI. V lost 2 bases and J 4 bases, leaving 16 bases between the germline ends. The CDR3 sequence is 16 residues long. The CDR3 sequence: CASSPDRERMADTQYF. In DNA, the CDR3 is TGTGCCAGCTCACCAGACCGGGAGAGGATGGCAGATACGCAGTATTTT.

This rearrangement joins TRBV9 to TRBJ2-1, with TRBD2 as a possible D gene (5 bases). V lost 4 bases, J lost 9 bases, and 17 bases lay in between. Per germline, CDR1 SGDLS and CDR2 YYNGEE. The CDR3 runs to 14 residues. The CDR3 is CASSTRTGNGEQFF. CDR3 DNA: TGTGCCAGCAGCACCAGGACGGGGAATGGTGAGCAGTTCTTC.

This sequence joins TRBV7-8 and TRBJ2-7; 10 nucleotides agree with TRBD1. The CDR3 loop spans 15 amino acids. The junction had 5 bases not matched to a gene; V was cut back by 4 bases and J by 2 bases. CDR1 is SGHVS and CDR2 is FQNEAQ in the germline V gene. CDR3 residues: CASSSGQGRAYEQYF. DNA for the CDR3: TGTGCCAGCAGCTCGGGACAGGGGCGAGCCTACGAGCAGTACTTC.

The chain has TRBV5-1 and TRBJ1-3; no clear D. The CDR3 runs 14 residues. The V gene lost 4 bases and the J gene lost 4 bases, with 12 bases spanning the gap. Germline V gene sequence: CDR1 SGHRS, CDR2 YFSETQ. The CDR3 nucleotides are TGCGCCAGCAGCCCCGGGAGCCTAGGAAACACCATATATTTT. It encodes CASSPGSLGNTIYF. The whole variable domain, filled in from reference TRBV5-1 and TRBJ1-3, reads KAGVTQTPRYLIKTRGQQVTLSCSPISGHRSVSWYQQTPGQGLQFLFEYFSETQRNKGNFPGRFSGRQFSNSRSEMNVSTLELGDSALYLCASSPGSLGNTIYFGEGSWLTVV.

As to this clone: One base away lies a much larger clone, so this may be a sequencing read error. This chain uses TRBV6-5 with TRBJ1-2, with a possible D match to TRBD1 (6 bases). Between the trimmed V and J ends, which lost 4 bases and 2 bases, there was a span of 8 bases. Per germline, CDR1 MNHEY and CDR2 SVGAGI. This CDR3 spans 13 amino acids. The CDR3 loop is CASSLQGNYGYTF. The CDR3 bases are TGTGCCAGCAGTTTACAGGGCAACTATGGCTACACCTTC.

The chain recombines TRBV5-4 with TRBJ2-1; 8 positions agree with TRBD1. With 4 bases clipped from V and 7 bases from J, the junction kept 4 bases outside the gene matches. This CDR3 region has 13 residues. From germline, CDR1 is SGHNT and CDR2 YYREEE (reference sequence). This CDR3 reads CASSSRQGNEQFF. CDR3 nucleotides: TGTGCCAGCAGCAGCAGACAGGGGAATGAGCAGTTCTTC.

CDR3 bases: TGCGCCAGCAGCCAAGATGGGCTAGCGGGAGTCACCGGGGAGCTGTTTTTT. This sequence encodes CASSQDGLAGVTGELFF. The rearrangement links TRBV4-1 to TRBJ2-2; 10 bases agree with TRBD2. This CDR3 region has 17 residues. V was clipped by 0 bases and J by 4 bases; unmatched bases: 5. CDR1 is MGHRA and CDR2 is YSYEKL in the germline V gene.

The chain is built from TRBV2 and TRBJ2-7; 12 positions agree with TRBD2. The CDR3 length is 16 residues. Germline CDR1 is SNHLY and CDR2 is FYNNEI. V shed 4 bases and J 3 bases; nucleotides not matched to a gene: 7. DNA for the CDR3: TGTGCCAGCAGTGGTCCTAGCGGGAGGGATCGCTACGAGCAGTACTTC. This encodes CASSGPSGRDRYEQYF.

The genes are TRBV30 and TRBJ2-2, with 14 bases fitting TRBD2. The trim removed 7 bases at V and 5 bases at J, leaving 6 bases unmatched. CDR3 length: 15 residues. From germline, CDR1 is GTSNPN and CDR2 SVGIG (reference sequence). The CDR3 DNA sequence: TGTGCCTATGGACTAGCGGGAGGTACGACCGGGGAGCTGTTTTTT. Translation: CAYGLAGGTTGELFF.